The 28 T cell receptor beta chains in this list originate from one sample, sequenced in a study of blood T cell repertoires in COVID-19 (dated by TCRdb to between 2020 and 2021). The method behind the library was the immunoSEQ multiplex PCR assay. This immuneACCESS table, as held by TCRdb, lists in-frame sequences with V and J called but not all clones. Of the missing ones, under half trace to an unresolved V gene in checked studies; the others have no known cause. The sample table contains a few hundred thousand clones; only one count was recorded for roughly 85% of them. Of the sample, 3% to 4% falls within the top ten clones. The specimen was PBMCs or T cells enriched from blood (not recorded which). These TCRs come from a middle-aged woman with acute COVID-19.

The rearrangement links TRBV7-3 to TRBJ2-1; TRBD2 aligns across 9 bases. Germline lookup yields CDR1 SGHTA and CDR2 FQGTGA. J lost 7 bases, V lost 5 bases, and 9 bases had no gene match. The CDR3 runs 15 residues. This CDR3 is CASSPPGLAGNEQFF. The CDR3 coding sequence is TGTGCCAGCAGCCCCCCGGGACTAGCCGGAAATGAGCAGTTCTTC. Variable domain in full (rest from reference TRBV7-3 and TRBJ2-1): GAGVSQTPSNKVTEKGKYVELRCDPISGHTALYWYRQSLGQGPEFLIYFQGTGAADDSGLPNDRFFAVRPEGSVSTLKIQRTERGDSAVYLCASSPPGLAGNEQFFGPGTRLTVL.

The chain couples TRBV12-5 to TRBJ2-7; 11 bases align to TRBD1. V lost 1 base to trimming and J lost 3 bases; unmatched junction nucleotides: 11. This CDR3 has 18 residues. Germline V CDR1 and CDR2: LGHNT, FRNRAP. CDR3 DNA sequence: TGTGCTAGTGGTTTGGAAGGGACAGGGGGTGATCGAATCTACGAGCAGTACTTC. This gives the protein CASGLEGTGGDRIYEQYF.

This clone was counted a single time. V usage is TRBV19 and J usage is TRBJ2-4; 9 bases are a match to TRBD1. This CDR3 is built from 13 residues. V was clipped by 11 bases and J by 6 bases; unmatched bases: 8. Germline assignment: CDR1 LNHDA and CDR2 SQIVND (reference sequence). CDR3 sequence: CASRGTGTNIQYF. CDR3 in DNA: TGTGCCTCTAGGGGGACAGGGACAAACATTCAGTACTTC.

The V and J genes are TRBV24-1 and TRBJ1-5; the D gene is possibly TRBD1 (5 bases). Per germline, CDR1 KGHDR and CDR2 SFDVKD. The V gene lost 4 bases and the J gene lost 4 bases, with 10 bases spanning the gap. The CDR3 covers 14 residues. The CDR3 is CATSEPGENQPQHF. The DNA of the CDR3 is TGTGCCACCAGTGAACCGGGGGAGAATCAGCCCCAGCATTTT.

The rearrangement joins TRBV3-1 (or the pseudogene TRBV3-2) to TRBJ2-7; 9 bases line up with TRBD2. CDR3 length equals 15 residues. Germline V gene sequence: CDR1 LGHDT, CDR2 YNNKEL (reference sequence). V was clipped by 3 bases and J by 0 bases; unmatched bases: 3. The CDR3 reads CASSQTSGNSYEQYF. CDR3 coding DNA: TGTGCCAGCAGCCAGACTAGCGGCAACTCCTACGAGCAGTACTTC.

This chain links TRBV7-9 with TRBJ2-1, with TRBD2 matching 11 bases. V trimming: 7 bases; J trimming: 6 bases; junction bases outside the gene matches: 8. This CDR3 region has 15 residues. CDR1 is SEHNR, CDR2 FQNEAQ, per germline (reference sequence). The CDR3: CASTKLAGVGNEQFF. CDR3 bases: TGTGCCAGCACCAAACTAGCGGGAGTTGGCAATGAGCAGTTCTTC.

The chain recombines TRBV9 with TRBJ1-5; a possible D gene is TRBD1 (5 bases). Between the trimmed V and J ends, which lost 0 bases and 6 bases, there was a span of 7 bases. The germline CDR1 and CDR2 sequences are SGDLS and YYNGEE. The CDR3 length is 13 residues. The CDR3 DNA sequence: TGTGCCAGCAGCGTAGGCGGGGGTCAGCCCCAGCATTTT. Its translation is CASSVGGGQPQHF.

This clone was seen a single time. V usage is TRBV24-1 and J usage is TRBJ2-3; 13 bases line up with TRBD2. Germline V CDR1 and CDR2: KGHDR, SFDVKD. With 4 bases clipped from V and 6 bases from J, the junction kept 9 bases outside the gene matches. This CDR3 spans 17 amino acids. As DNA, the CDR3 is TGTGCCACCAGTGACTCCGGACTAGCGGGAGTGAGGGATACGCAGTATTTT. It codes for CATSDSGLAGVRDTQYF.

This chain joins TRBV28 and TRBJ1-1; weak D call: TRBD1 (6 bases). The CDR3 totals 14 residues. The germline V gene encodes CDR1 MDHEN and CDR2 SYDVKM. Trimming stripped 4 bases from V and 1 base from J, with 10 bases between. In DNA, the CDR3 is TGTGCCAGCAGTTCCCCAGGGGAGAACACTGAAGCTTTCTTT. Its protein product is CASSSPGENTEAFF.

This clone was seen a few times. The chain recombines TRBV28 with TRBJ1-2; D may be TRBD1 (5 bases). V was shortened by 6 bases and J by 8 bases, with 10 bases between the two germline ends. CDR1 MDHEN and CDR2 SYDVKM come from the germline V gene. This CDR3 has 11 residues. For the CDR3, the DNA is TGTGCCAGCAGATCAGGGCGAGGCTACACCTTC. This sequence encodes CASRSGRGYTF.

This chain joins TRBV6-5 and TRBJ1-1, with D hard to call. Germline CDR1 and CDR2: MNHEY and SVGAGI. The CDR3 runs 15 residues. V was shortened by 0 bases and J by 0 bases, with 8 bases between the two germline ends. The CDR3 region has the DNA TGTGCCAGCAGTTACTCGAGCCCGATGAACACTGAAGCTTTCTTT. As protein: CASSYSSPMNTEAFF.

The chain links TRBV7-9 to TRBJ1-2, with 7 bases identical to TRBD1. Trimming took 1 base from V and 8 from J; bases not matched to a gene: 10. CDR1 and CDR2 (germline): SEHNR, FQNEAQ (reference sequence). The length of the CDR3 is 15 residues. The DNA for the CDR3 is TGTGCCAGCAGCTTAGGGCAGCAGACAGGGCAAGGCTACACCTTC. This gives the protein CASSLGQQTGQGYTF. Looking up the rest from reference TRBV7-9 and TRBJ1-2 gives the full variable domain: DTGVSQNPRHKITKRGQNVTFRCDPISEHNRLYWYRQTLGQGPEFLTYFQNEAQLEKSRLLSDRFSAERPKGSFSTLEIQRTEQGDSAMYLCASSLGQQTGQGYTFGSGTRLTVV.

This clone was recorded only once. The gene calls are TRBV13 and TRBJ2-5; 8 bases are a match to TRBD2. The CDR3 is made up of 17 amino acids. The V segment lost 0 bases and the J segment 1 base; nucleotides outside the gene matches: 7. CDR1 is PRHDT, CDR2 FYEKMQ, per germline (reference sequence). CDR3 amino acids: CASSLGRTTSAQETQYF. The CDR3 coding sequence is TGTGCCAGCAGCTTAGGCCGTACGACTAGCGCCCAAGAGACCCAGTACTTC. Filled out from reference TRBV13 and TRBJ2-5, the complete variable domain reads AAGVIQSPRHLIKEKRETATLKCYPIPRHDTVYWYQQGPGQDPQFLISFYEKMQSDKGSIPDRFSAQQFSDYHSELNMSSLELGDSALYFCASSLGRTTSAQETQYFGPGTRLLVL.

This sequence joins TRBV7-9 and TRBJ2-1, with D tentatively TRBD2 (5 bases). V was trimmed by 4 bases and J by 5 bases, leaving 9 bases between them. Per germline, CDR1 SEHNR and CDR2 FQNEAQ (reference sequence). The CDR3 extends over 13 amino acids. The CDR3 sequence is CASSSDGDNEQFF. The CDR3 region has the DNA TGTGCCAGCAGCTCGGACGGGGACAATGAGCAGTTCTTC.

The V and J genes are TRBV11-3 and TRBJ2-7; perhaps TRBD1 as D (6 bases). Trimming pared 1 base from V and 3 bases from J, leaving 13 bases between. CDR3 size: 15 residues. The germline gives CDR1 SGHNT, CDR2 YENEEA. CDR3 region: CASSLGPGQGYEQYF. CDR3 DNA: TGTGCCAGCAGCTTAGGGCCGGGACAAGGCTACGAGCAGTACTTC. The full variable domain, in which reference TRBV11-3 and TRBJ2-7 provide the parts outside the CDR3, is EAGVVQSPRYKIIEKKQPVAFWCNPISGHNTLYWYLQNLGQGPELLIRYENEEAVDDSQLPKDRFSAERLKGVDSTLKIQPAELGDSAVYLCASSLGPGQGYEQYFGPGTRLTVT.

This chain links TRBV5-3 with TRBJ1-3, with 9 nucleotides matching TRBD1. TRBV5-3 is an ORF, and what it does is uncertain. With V trimmed by 3 bases and J by 10 bases, 8 bases remained unmatched. This CDR3 contains 14 residues. The CDR3 DNA is TGTGCCAGAAGCTGTAAGAACAGGGGGCAAACCATATATTTT. It is translated as CARSCKNRGQTIYF.

The V call is TRBV10-3, the J call TRBJ1-6; tentatively, D is TRBD1 (6 bases). CDR3 size: 15 residues. Deletions cut 8 bases from V and 9 bases from J, with 20 bases between. Germline V lookup: CDR1 ENHRY, CDR2 SYGVKD. The CDR3 coding sequence is TGTGCCATCTCGGGGGGGCCTTCCGCGGGTTCACCCCTCCACTTT. Residues: CAISGGPSAGSPLHF.

The chain joins TRBV7-8 to TRBJ2-2, with D tentatively TRBD2 (6 bases). V lost 5 bases and J lost 2, with 15 bases in between. The CDR3 runs to 16 residues. Germline V gene sequence: CDR1 SGHVS, CDR2 FQNEAQ. The DNA of the CDR3 is TGTGCCAGCAGCCTGCGGGACGCGGCCAACACCGGGGAGCTGTTTTTT. Residues: CASSLRDAANTGELFF.

The V gene is TRBV19, the J gene TRBJ2-7, with TRBD2 identical over 7 bases. The CDR3 runs to 14 residues. Losses at the gene ends were 5 bases for V and 0 bases for J; bases not matched to a gene: 4. From germline, CDR1 is LNHDA and CDR2 SQIVND (reference sequence). CDR3 DNA: TGTGCCAGTAGTCTCGGGGGGAGCTCCTACGAGCAGTACTTC. This encodes CASSLGGSSYEQYF.

The chain recombines TRBV3-1 (or the pseudogene TRBV3-2) with TRBJ1-6; tentative D call: TRBD1 (5 bases). The CDR3 runs to 15 residues. V dropped 1 base and J dropped 6 bases, with 10 bases sitting between them. Germline V gene data show CDR1 as LGHDT and CDR2 as YNNKEL (reference sequence). The CDR3 region is CASSQGQPSNSPLHF. The CDR3 bases are TGTGCCAGCAGCCAAGGACAGCCCTCTAATTCACCCCTCCACTTT.

This chain links TRBV6-2 or TRBV6-3 with TRBJ2-6; TRBD1 matches at 8 bases. This CDR3 contains 17 residues. V was pared by 4 bases and J by 2 bases, with 7 bases of the junction left unmatched. The germline V gene has CDR1 MNHEY and CDR2 SVGEGT. CDR3 DNA: TGTGCCAGCAGTTCCGGGACAGGAAGGGCTGGGGCCAACGTCCTGACTTTC. Translating it yields CASSSGTGRAGANVLTF.

The chain carries TRBV7-2 and TRBJ2-5; TRBD2 might be the D (6 bases). This CDR3 region has 15 residues. CDR1 SGHTA and CDR2 FQGNSA come from the germline V gene. V lost 3 bases, J lost 1 base, and 12 bases lay in between. This chain's CDR3 is CASSFLAVAQETQYF. The CDR3 DNA reads as TGTGCCAGCAGCTTTTTAGCGGTCGCCCAAGAGACCCAGTACTTC.

J is TRBJ1-2 and V is TRBV9; a weak D match, TRBD1 (5 bases). Trimming shortened V by 4 bases and J by 7 bases, and 20 bases separated the two germline ends. The length of the CDR3 is 15 residues. CDR1 is SGDLS and CDR2 is YYNGEE in the germline V gene. This CDR3 is CASSLGEWGDGGYTF. The CDR3 DNA reads TGTGCCAGCAGCTTGGGGGAATGGGGGGATGGTGGCTACACCTTC.

V usage is TRBV7-3 and J usage is TRBJ1-1, with 7 bases matching TRBD1. Germline CDR1 and CDR2: SGHTA and FQGTGA. With 1 base clipped from V and 1 base from J, the junction kept 12 bases outside the gene matches. CDR3 length: 18 residues. CDR3 sequence: CASSLKTGNGIKNTEAFF. The CDR3, as DNA: TGTGCCAGCAGCTTAAAGACAGGGAACGGAATTAAGAACACTGAAGCTTTCTTT.

The chain employs TRBV10-2 and TRBJ2-5; 9 nucleotides align to TRBD1. Trimming removed 6 bases from V and 2 bases from J; junction bases left unmatched: 10. Germline V gene sequence: CDR1 WSHSY, CDR2 SAAADI. This CDR3 is built from 16 residues. The CDR3 spells CASRDRGWGLQETQYF. The CDR3 DNA sequence: TGCGCCAGCAGGGACAGGGGCTGGGGGCTTCAAGAGACCCAGTACTTC.

V usage is TRBV18 and J usage is TRBJ1-6; TRBD1 matches at 7 bases. The V gene end was trimmed by 8 bases and the J gene end by 6 bases; junction bases not matched to a gene: 1. This CDR3 has 12 residues. Germline V lookup: CDR1 KGHSH, CDR2 LQKENI. In DNA form, the CDR3 reads TGTGCCAGCGGGACAGCTAATTCACCCCTCCACTTT. The encoded protein is CASGTANSPLHF.

In its sample, this clone was seen a few times. The V gene is TRBV7-9, the J gene TRBJ2-5; 9 positions match TRBD1. This CDR3 has 14 residues. Germline trimming cut 2 bases from V and 5 bases from J; bases unmatched to any gene: 3. Per the germline V gene, CDR1 is SEHNR and CDR2 is FQNEAQ (reference sequence). CDR3: CASSLTGGWETQYF. The CDR3 region has the DNA TGTGCCAGCAGCTTAACAGGGGGCTGGGAGACCCAGTACTTC.

This clone was counted between two and nine times. The rearrangement joins TRBV7-5 to TRBJ2-1; TRBD1 reflects the table's D call only, with no check against the DNA. TRBV7-5 is a pseudogene. The CDR3 extends over 14 amino acids. The CDR3 is CVRSPSSQGNEQFF. The CDR3 DNA follows: TGTGTCAGAAGCCCCTCTTCCCAGGGTAATGAGCAGTTCTTC.